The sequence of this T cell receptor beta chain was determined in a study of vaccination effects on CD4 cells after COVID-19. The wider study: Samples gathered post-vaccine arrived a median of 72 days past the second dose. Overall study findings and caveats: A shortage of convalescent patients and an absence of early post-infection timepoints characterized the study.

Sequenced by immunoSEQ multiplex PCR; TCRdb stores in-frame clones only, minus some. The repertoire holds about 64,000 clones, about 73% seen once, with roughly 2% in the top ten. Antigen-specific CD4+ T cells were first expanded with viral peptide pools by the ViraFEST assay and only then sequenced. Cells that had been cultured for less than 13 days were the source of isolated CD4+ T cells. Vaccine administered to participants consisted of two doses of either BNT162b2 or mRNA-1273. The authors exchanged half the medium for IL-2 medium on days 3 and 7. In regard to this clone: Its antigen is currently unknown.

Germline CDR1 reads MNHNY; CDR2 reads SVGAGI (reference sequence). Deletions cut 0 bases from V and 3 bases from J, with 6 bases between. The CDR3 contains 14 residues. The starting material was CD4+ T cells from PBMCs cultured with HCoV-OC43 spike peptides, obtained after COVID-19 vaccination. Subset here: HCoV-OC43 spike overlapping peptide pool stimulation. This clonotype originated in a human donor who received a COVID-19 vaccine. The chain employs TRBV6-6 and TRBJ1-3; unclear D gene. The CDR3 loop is CASSYSSGGNTIYF. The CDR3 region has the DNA TGTGCCAGCAGTTACTCCAGTGGTGGAAACACCATATATTTT.